The 12 T cell receptor beta chains listed next were all sequenced from one sample in a study of identical twins (dated by TCRdb to 2016 to 2017). Receptors were amplified or captured by 5' RACE. The listed sequencing device is Illumina HiSeq 2000. The public reads were reprocessed in TCRdb via fastp at Q25 and MiXCR, keeping in-frame beta chains. When rows share a CDR3 protein, they turn into one entry using the most common DNA and genes. This sample is represented by 1.5 million to 2 million distinct CDR3 sequences; about 31% of them were singletons. The top ten hold under 0.35% of the sample. The sequenced material came from cord blood. The receptors stem from a newborn girl in good health.

This clonotype was detected only a few times. This chain connects TRBV11-2 to TRBJ2-3; 9 bases map to TRBD2. Germline V gives CDR1 SGHAT, CDR2 FQNNGV. CDR3 length equals 16 residues. V trimming: 3 bases; J trimming: 3 bases; junction bases outside the gene matches: 7. The CDR3: CASSLGESGRTDTQYF. DNA for the CDR3: TGTGCCAGCAGCTTGGGAGAGAGCGGGAGGACAGATACGCAGTATTTT.

This clonotype was counted a few times. The chain joins TRBV15 to TRBJ2-1; TRBD2 might be the D (6 bases). Germline values: CDR1 LNHNV, CDR2 YYDKDF (reference sequence). Trimming removed 9 bases from V and 6 bases from J, with 15 bases in between. The CDR3 has 13 amino acids. CDR3 sequence (DNA): TGTGCCACGAGCCGGGACTTTACCAATGAGCAGTTCTTC. This encodes CATSRDFTNEQFF.

This clonotype was detected a few times. This chain joins TRBV20-1 and TRBJ2-7; D not resolved. The CDR3 extends over 11 amino acids. CDR1 DFQATT and CDR2 SNEGSKA come from the germline V gene (reference sequence). The V end lost 3 bases, the J end lost 6 bases, and 9 bases lay between the germline ends. The CDR3 bases are TGCAGTGCTAGCAGAAGCTCCGAGCAGTACTTC. Translated, it gives CSASRSSEQYF.

This clonotype was observed a handful of times. The chain combines TRBV2 with TRBJ2-1, with 11 nucleotides matching TRBD2. The CDR3 is 14 residues long. Germline values: CDR1 SNHLY, CDR2 FYNNEI. J gave up 6 bases and V 9 bases, and 7 bases lay outside the gene matches. CDR3 in amino acids: CARTSGVRPNEQFF. The CDR3 region has the DNA TGTGCCAGGACTAGCGGGGTGAGGCCCAATGAGCAGTTCTTC.

The rearrangement joins TRBV2 to TRBJ2-7; possible D gene TRBD1, 6 bases. V lost 3 bases and J 3 bases, leaving 15 bases between the germline ends. Germline values: CDR1 SNHLY, CDR2 FYNNEI. CDR3 length equals 15 residues. The DNA for the CDR3 is TGTGCCAGCAGTGAGGGGGCAGTAGACCTCTACGAGCAGTACTTC. This sequence encodes CASSEGAVDLYEQYF.

About this clonotype itself: A much larger clone differs by one base, so this may be a read error. CDR3 nucleotide sequence: TGTGCCAGCAGCAAGGGGACGGCGCAGTATTTT. Translating gives CASSKGTAQYF. The chain employs TRBV21-1 and TRBJ2-3; TRBD1 reflects the table's D call only, with no check against the DNA. TRBV21-1 is reported as a pseudogene. The CDR3 consists of 11 residues.

The V and J genes are TRBV3-1 and TRBJ2-4; tentative D call: TRBD1 (6 bases). The CDR3 runs to 16 residues. The V end was cut by 4 bases, the J end by 0 bases, with 13 bases between. CDR1 and CDR2 from the germline V gene are LGHDT and YNNKEL (reference sequence). In DNA form, the CDR3 reads TGTGCCAGCAGCCGACATACAGGGCTAGCCAAAAACATTCAGTACTTC. Translated, it gives CASSRHTGLAKNIQYF. Looking up the rest from reference TRBV3-1 and TRBJ2-4 gives the full variable domain: DTAVSQTPKYLVTQMGNDKSIKCEQNLGHDTMYWYKQDSKKFLKIMFSYNNKELIINETVPNRFSPKSPDKAHLNLHINSLELGDSAVYFCASSRHTGLAKNIQYFGAGTRLSVL.

This clonotype was seen repeatedly, ten times or more. The rearrangement links TRBV7-2 to TRBJ2-7; no firm D call. V was pared by 2 bases and J by 4 bases, with 18 bases between. The germline V gene has CDR1 SGHTA and CDR2 FQGNSA. The length of the CDR3 is 16 residues. The CDR3 sequence: CASSLSFPTRTYEQYF. CDR3 coding DNA: TGTGCCAGCAGCTTATCTTTCCCCACGCGTACATACGAGCAGTACTTC.

The J gene is TRBJ1-2, the V gene TRBV14, with a tentative D call TRBD1 (5 bases). The CDR3 is made up of 14 amino acids. Germline CDR1 reads SGHDN; CDR2 reads FVKESK. Trimming removed 5 bases at V and 6 bases at J, with 16 bases between. CDR3 in DNA: TGTGCCAGCAGCGTTTCATGGGGCTTGGATGGCTACACCTTC. Its translation: CASSVSWGLDGYTF.

This clonotype has a handful of counts. V gene TRBV6-6 combines with J gene TRBJ1-2, with 9 bases lining up with TRBD1. CDR1 and CDR2 from the germline V gene are MNHNY and SVGAGI (reference sequence). This CDR3 contains 14 residues. Trimming at V came to 2 bases and at J to 8 bases, leaving 6 bases not matched to a gene. CDR3 region: CASSYQDRGEGYTF. Here the CDR3 DNA reads TGTGCCAGCAGTTACCAGGACAGGGGAGAAGGCTACACCTTC.

In its sample, this clonotype was seen a few times. This chain joins TRBV20-1 and TRBJ2-5; D remains ambiguous. V was cut by 3 bases and J by 2 bases, with 4 bases left in between. Germline values: CDR1 DFQATT, CDR2 SNEGSKA (reference sequence). CDR3 size: 11 residues. The CDR3 here is CSASWQETQYF. The CDR3 DNA is TGCAGTGCTAGTTGGCAAGAGACCCAGTACTTC.

This sequence joins TRBV5-5 and TRBJ2-1; 7 bases line up with TRBD2. The junction had 3 bases not matched to a gene; V was cut back by 0 bases and J by 0 bases. Germline CDR1 reads SGHKS; CDR2 reads YYEKEE (reference sequence). This CDR3 is 16 amino acids long. In DNA, the CDR3 is TGTGCCAGCAGCTTGGCCGGGGGGACCTCCTACAATGAGCAGTTCTTC. This gives the protein CASSLAGGTSYNEQFF. The full variable domain, completed using reference TRBV5-5 and TRBJ2-1, is DAGVTQSPTHLIKTRGQQVTLRCSPISGHKSVSWYQQVLGQGPQFIFQYYEKEERGRGNFPDRFSARQFPNYSSELNVNALLLGDSALYLCASSLAGGTSYNEQFFGPGTRLTVL.